These 27 T cell receptor beta chains originate from one sample sequenced in a study of blood T cell repertoires in COVID-19. Here immunoSEQ multiplex PCR was the method, and the copy in TCRdb shows in-frame clones only, minus some. The sample lists some 180,000 clones, roughly 86% occurring once. The sample comprised PBMCs or T cells enriched from blood (not recorded which). The receptor source for this set is a woman aged 40 to 50 in a cohort exposed to, infected with or recovered from COVID-19 (not recorded which).

The V and J genes are TRBV5-1 and TRBJ2-1, with TRBD2 matching 11 bases. The ends lost 4 bases at V and 2 bases at J; junction bases unmatched: 5. CDR3 length equals 16 residues. Per the germline V gene, CDR1 is SGHRS and CDR2 is YFSETQ. DNA for the CDR3: TGCGCCAGCAGCCCTGTAGCGGGGGGGACCTACAATGAGCAGTTCTTC. It yields the protein CASSPVAGGTYNEQFF.

This chain uses TRBV21-1 with TRBJ1-5; the table's TRBD1 call for D was not verified on the DNA. TRBV21-1 is assigned pseudogene status. The CDR3 loop spans 17 amino acids. The CDR3 reads CASSPTGRQGSNQPQHF. The CDR3 DNA sequence: TGTGCCAGCAGCCCCACTGGGCGGCAGGGTAGCAATCAGCCCCAGCATTTT.

J is TRBJ1-2 and V is TRBV11-2; 8 nucleotides align to TRBD1. This CDR3 has 14 residues. CDR1 and CDR2 from the germline V gene are SGHAT and FQNNGV. V shed 0 bases and J 8 bases; nucleotides not matched to a gene: 5. The CDR3 DNA reads as TGTGCCAGCAGCTTAGATCGACAGGGGTACGGCTACACCTTC. It yields the protein CASSLDRQGYGYTF. The complete variable domain, with remaining parts taken from reference TRBV11-2 and TRBJ1-2, reads EAGVAQSPRYKIIEKRQSVAFWCNPISGHATLYWYQQILGQGPKLLIQFQNNGVVDDSQLPKDRFSAERLKGVDSTLKIQPAKLEDSAVYLCASSLDRQGYGYTFGSGTRLTVV.

The CDR3 loop is CATATGRNQPQHF. As DNA, the CDR3 is TGTGCCACGGCAACAGGGCGTAATCAGCCCCAGCATTTT. This chain joins TRBV15 and TRBJ1-5; D might be TRBD1 (6 bases). This CDR3 contains 13 residues. The germline V gene encodes CDR1 LNHNV and CDR2 YYDKDF (reference sequence). V was shortened by 9 bases and J by 4 bases, with 13 bases between the two germline ends.

V is TRBV28 and J is TRBJ2-7; D perhaps matches TRBD1 (5 bases). The CDR3 is 13 amino acids. V was pared by 2 bases and J by 2 bases, with 7 bases between. CDR1 and CDR2 (germline): MDHEN, SYDVKM. The CDR3 region has the DNA TGTGCCAGCAGTTTACCCAGGGCCTACGAGCAGTACTTC. This sequence encodes CASSLPRAYEQYF.

Notes on this clone: The sample has other DNA sequences that encode this CDR3 too. V and J are TRBV6-5 and TRBJ1-5; 9 bases are shared with TRBD1. The germline CDR1 and CDR2 sequences are MNHEY and SVGAGI. The length of the CDR3 is 13 residues. The V and J ends lost 2 bases and 7 bases, in that order; junction bases with no gene match: 0. Here the CDR3 reads CASSYTGGQPQHF. DNA of the CDR3: TGTGCCAGCAGTTACACAGGGGGCCAGCCCCAGCATTTT.

The gene calls are TRBV6-5 and TRBJ1-2, with TRBD1 identical over 7 bases. Trimming removed 4 bases from V and 8 bases from J; junction bases left unmatched: 10. This CDR3 has 14 residues. Per germline, CDR1 MNHEY and CDR2 SVGAGI. The CDR3 is CASSSQIDREGYTF. In nucleotides, the CDR3 is TGTGCCAGCAGTTCCCAAATAGACAGGGAGGGCTACACCTTC.

The chain has TRBV24-1 and TRBJ2-1; 11 nucleotides line up with TRBD2. V was clipped by 5 bases and J by 7 bases; unmatched bases: 9. Germline-derived CDR1 and CDR2 are KGHDR and SFDVKD. The CDR3 totals 16 residues. CDR3 DNA: TGTGCCACCAGTGCCAGTAGCGGGAGGGCCGGGAATGAGCAGTTCTTC. It specifies CATSASSGRAGNEQFF.

The V call is TRBV6-5, the J call TRBJ2-5; 9 nucleotides match TRBD2. V shed 10 bases and J 0 bases; nucleotides not matched to a gene: 9. The CDR3 is 15 amino acids. Looked up from germline, CDR1 is MNHEY and CDR2 is SVGAGI. The CDR3 region is CATRLSGGYQETQYF. CDR3 in DNA: TGTGCCACTCGTCTTAGCGGGGGATACCAAGAGACCCAGTACTTC.

The chain combines TRBV9 with TRBJ1-2, with 9 bases identical to TRBD1. The germline CDR1 and CDR2 sequences are SGDLS and YYNGEE. This CDR3 has 18 residues. V shed 0 bases and J 4 bases; nucleotides not matched to a gene: 13. The CDR3 is CASSVVIAPGQGSYGYTF. The CDR3 coding sequence is TGTGCCAGCAGCGTAGTGATTGCCCCGGGACAGGGATCCTATGGCTACACCTTC. Using reference TRBV9 and TRBJ1-2 for the parts outside the CDR3, the full variable domain is DSGVTQTPKHLITATGQRVTLRCSPRSGDLSVYWYQQSLDQGLQFLIQYYNGEERAKGNILERFSAQQFPDLHSELNLSSLELGDSALYFCASSVVIAPGQGSYGYTFGSGTRLTVV.

The chain couples TRBV15 to TRBJ2-5; possibly TRBD1 for D (5 bases). The germline V gene has CDR1 LNHNV and CDR2 YYDKDF (reference sequence). Deletions cut 1 base from V and 0 bases from J, with 9 bases between. This CDR3 spans 15 amino acids. The CDR3 region has the DNA TGTGCCACCAGCAGAGGCAGGGCTAACCAAGAGACCCAGTACTTC. Amino acids: CATSRGRANQETQYF.

The V and J genes are TRBV6-5 and TRBJ1-2, with D perhaps matching TRBD1 (5 bases). Germline lookup yields CDR1 MNHEY and CDR2 SVGAGI. Trimming pared 4 bases from V and 5 bases from J, leaving 20 bases between. The CDR3 length is 16 residues. CDR3 region: CASSSHLGEGKYGYTF. DNA for the CDR3: TGTGCCAGCAGTTCCCACCTCGGGGAGGGGAAGTATGGCTACACCTTC.

The chain joins TRBV12-3 or TRBV12-4 to TRBJ1-1; no firm D call. Trimming took off 6 bases at V and 0 bases at J, with 8 bases between the two ends. There are 13 residues in the CDR3. The CDR3 reads CASRTGLNTEAFF. CDR3 nucleotide sequence: TGTGCCAGCAGGACGGGTCTGAACACTGAAGCTTTCTTT.

This chain links TRBV6-1 with TRBJ1-2; D gene ambiguous. Trimming shortened V by 1 base and J by 8 bases, and 11 bases separated the two germline ends. This CDR3 is built from 13 residues. Germline loops: CDR1 MNHNS, CDR2 SASEGT. The CDR3 DNA is TGTGCCAGCAGTGAAGTCCAGGAGGTGGGCTACACCTTC. This gives the protein CASSEVQEVGYTF.

The J gene is TRBJ1-3, the V gene TRBV29-1; 7 bases are a match to TRBD1. V lost 7 bases to trimming and J lost 0 bases; unmatched junction nucleotides: 9. The CDR3 loop spans 15 amino acids. Germline CDR1 is SQVTM and CDR2 is ANQGSEA. The CDR3 loop reads CSARDSLSSGNTIYF. CDR3 nucleotide sequence: TGCAGCGCTCGGGACAGTCTGTCCTCTGGAAACACCATATATTTT.

The chain links TRBV11-2 to TRBJ2-7, with D possibly TRBD1 on 6 matching bases. This CDR3 contains 16 residues. Germline-derived CDR1 and CDR2 are SGHAT and FQNNGV. V was shortened by 5 bases and J by 4 bases, with 21 bases between the two germline ends. CDR3 in amino acids: CASSPRPQGISYEQYF. In DNA, the CDR3 is TGTGCCAGCAGCCCCCGGCCCCAGGGGATAAGTTACGAGCAGTACTTC. Based on the CDR3 plus reference TRBV11-2 and TRBJ2-7, the full variable domain is EAGVAQSPRYKIIEKRQSVAFWCNPISGHATLYWYQQILGQGPKLLIQFQNNGVVDDSQLPKDRFSAERLKGVDSTLKIQPAKLEDSAVYLCASSPRPQGISYEQYFGPGTRLTVT.

The rearrangement uses TRBV28 and TRBJ1-2; unclear D gene. The CDR3 length is 14 residues. V lost 5 bases and J 4 bases, leaving 14 bases between the germline ends. Per the germline V gene, CDR1 is MDHEN and CDR2 is SYDVKM. In DNA, the CDR3 is TGTGCCAGCAGTACACATATTCGGGGCTATGGCTACACCTTC. Its protein product is CASSTHIRGYGYTF.

This chain links TRBV18 with TRBJ2-5; tentatively, D is TRBD2 (6 bases). Germline CDR1 is KGHSH and CDR2 is LQKENI. The CDR3 has 14 residues. Trimming cost V 1 base and J 2 bases, with 8 bases left between them. For the CDR3, the DNA is TGTGCCAGCTCACCACTAGCGGTTCAAGAGACCCAGTACTTC. This encodes CASSPLAVQETQYF.

The rearrangement uses TRBV5-4 and TRBJ1-2, with a possible D match to TRBD1 (6 bases). The CDR3 spans 16 residues. Between the trimmed V and J ends, which lost 4 bases and 3 bases, there was a span of 19 bases. Germline values: CDR1 SGHNT, CDR2 YYREEE (reference sequence). CDR3: CASSLNRDMTYYGYTF. In nucleotides, the CDR3 is TGTGCCAGCAGCCTGAACCGGGACATGACGTACTATGGCTACACCTTC.

The rearrangement uses TRBV4-1 and TRBJ1-5; D not certain. The CDR3 is 15 amino acids. In germline, CDR1 is MGHRA, CDR2 YSYEKL. V lost 4 bases, J lost 1 base, and 11 bases lay in between. CDR3 sequence (DNA): TGCGCCAGCAGCCTGGGTTTGGAGAGCAATCAGCCCCAGCATTTT. This codes for CASSLGLESNQPQHF.

The chain is built from TRBV5-5 and TRBJ2-7; 8 bases are a match to TRBD1. The CDR3 contains 15 residues. CDR1 and CDR2 from the germline V gene are SGHKS and YYEKEE (reference sequence). Germline trimming cut 1 base from V and 2 bases from J; bases unmatched to any gene: 5. The chain's CDR3 is CASSLTGGLAYEQYF. For the CDR3, the DNA is TGTGCCAGCAGCTTGACAGGGGGTTTAGCCTACGAGCAGTACTTC.

This chain uses TRBV3-1 (or the pseudogene TRBV3-2) with TRBJ2-1; maybe TRBD1 (6 bases). CDR3 size: 17 residues. The V and J ends lost 3 bases and 6 bases respectively, with 21 bases between them. CDR1 and CDR2 from the germline V gene are LGHDT and YNNKEL (reference sequence). CDR3 amino acids: CASSHNPRTDRFNEQFF. The DNA for the CDR3 is TGTGCCAGCAGCCACAACCCGAGAACCGACAGGTTCAATGAGCAGTTCTTC.

The V call is TRBV2, the J call TRBJ1-5; 7 bases align to TRBD1. Germline V gives CDR1 SNHLY, CDR2 FYNNEI. With 5 bases clipped from V and 6 bases from J, the junction kept 22 bases outside the gene matches. The CDR3 spans 19 residues. The CDR3 sequence is CASSRFHRREGAQSQPQHF. In DNA, the CDR3 is TGTGCCAGCAGTCGATTCCACCGTCGGGAGGGGGCACAGAGTCAGCCCCAGCATTTT. Variable domain in full (rest from reference TRBV2 and TRBJ1-5): EPEVTQTPSHQVTQMGQEVILRCVPISNHLYFYWYRQILGQKVEFLVSFYNNEISEKSEIFDDQFSVERPDGSNFTLKIRSTKLEDSAMYFCASSRFHRREGAQSQPQHFGDGTRLSIL.

This clone showed up just once. The chain uses TRBV24-1 and TRBJ1-1; D uncertain. The CDR3 length is 14 residues. Trimming cost V 1 base and J 6 bases, with 11 bases left between them. From germline, CDR1 is KGHDR and CDR2 SFDVKD. CDR3 bases: TGTGCCACCAGTGATTTTGCCGAGGGATCTGAAGCTTTCTTT. Translating gives CATSDFAEGSEAFF.

This chain connects TRBV7-9 to TRBJ2-4; D may be TRBD2 (6 bases). This CDR3 has 16 amino acids. V was cut by 1 base and J by 0 bases, with 10 bases left in between. The germline V gene has CDR1 SEHNR and CDR2 FQNEAQ (reference sequence). CDR3 residues: CASSLGAGLAKNIQYF. The CDR3 DNA reads as TGTGCCAGCAGCTTAGGCGCGGGGCTAGCCAAAAACATTCAGTACTTC.

This clone was seen a single time. V and J are TRBV11-2 and TRBJ2-3, with TRBD1 matching over 8 bases. The V and J ends lost 1 base and 3 bases, in that order; junction bases with no gene match: 6. The CDR3 spans 16 residues. Germline V gene data show CDR1 as SGHAT and CDR2 as FQNNGV. CDR3: CASSLAGTGGTDTQYF. The CDR3 nucleotides are TGTGCCAGCAGCTTAGCCGGGACAGGTGGAACAGATACGCAGTATTTT.

The chain is built from TRBV29-1 and TRBJ1-1; no definite D call. CDR3 length equals 11 residues. Trimming removed 6 bases at V and 8 bases at J, with 13 bases between. Germline loops: CDR1 SQVTM, CDR2 ANQGSEA. This chain's CDR3 is CSVHQLSEAFF. The DNA of the CDR3 is TGCAGCGTGCACCAGTTGTCGGAAGCTTTCTTT.